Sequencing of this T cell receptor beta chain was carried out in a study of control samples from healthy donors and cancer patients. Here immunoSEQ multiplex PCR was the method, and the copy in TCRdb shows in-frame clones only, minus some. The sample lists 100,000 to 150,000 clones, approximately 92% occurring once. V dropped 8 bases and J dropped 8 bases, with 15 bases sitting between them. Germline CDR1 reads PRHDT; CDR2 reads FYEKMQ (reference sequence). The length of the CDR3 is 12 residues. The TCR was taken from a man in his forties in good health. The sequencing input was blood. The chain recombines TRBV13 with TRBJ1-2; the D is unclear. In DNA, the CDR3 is TGTGCCAGCGTCCTTCAGGCGGGAGGCTACACCTTC. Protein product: CASVLQAGGYTF.